Following are 18 T cell receptor beta chains from one sample sequenced in a study of PD-1 blockade in mismatch repair-deficient tumors. Method: immunoSEQ multiplex PCR; TCRdb's copy keeps in-frame clones and lacks some. The sample records some 120,000 clones, approximately 91% being singletons. The sample consisted of peripheral blood, taken just under 74 weeks after starting pembrolizumab. The receptor set was obtained from an adult with mismatch repair-deficient cancer.

V usage is TRBV28 and J usage is TRBJ2-6; D is unclear. Germline lookup yields CDR1 MDHEN and CDR2 SYDVKM. V lost 3 bases, J lost 0 bases, and 6 bases lay in between. The CDR3 covers 15 residues. Written as DNA, the CDR3 is TGTGCCAGCAGTTTTGGAAACTCTGGGGCCAACGTCCTGACTTTC. Translated, it gives CASSFGNSGANVLTF.

DNA for the CDR3: TGTGCCAGCAGTCCCGGACTAGCGAGCTCCTACGAGCAGTACTTC. Residues: CASSPGLASSYEQYF. This chain uses TRBV27 with TRBJ2-7, with TRBD2 matching 9 bases. The ends lost 5 bases at V and 0 bases at J; junction bases unmatched: 5. Germline loops: CDR1 MNHEY, CDR2 SMNVEV (reference sequence). This CDR3 region has 15 residues.

The chain uses TRBV10-3 and TRBJ2-2; D is possibly TRBD1 (5 bases). The germline CDR1 and CDR2 sequences are ENHRY and SYGVKD. The V and J ends lost 0 bases and 1 base respectively, with 12 bases between them. CDR3 length: 17 amino acids. CDR3 loop: CAISESQGDRNTGELFF. The CDR3 DNA follows: TGTGCCATCAGTGAGTCTCAGGGTGACAGGAACACCGGGGAGCTGTTTTTT.

V and J are TRBV5-1 and TRBJ2-7; perhaps TRBD2 as D (6 bases). The CDR3 is 15 residues long. CDR1 and CDR2 from the germline V gene are SGHRS and YFSETQ. Trimming shortened V by 1 base and J by 4 bases, and 15 bases separated the two germline ends. The CDR3 nucleotides read TGCGCCAGCAGCTTGTCGGGAGCCCCTGGGTACGAGCAGTACTTC. Translated, it gives CASSLSGAPGYEQYF.

The rearrangement uses TRBV30 and TRBJ1-1, with 8 bases identical to TRBD1. Germline CDR1 and CDR2: GTSNPN and SVGIG (reference sequence). The CDR3 is 16 residues long. The junction had 13 bases not matched to a gene; V was cut back by 2 bases and J by 5 bases. The CDR3 DNA follows: TGTGCCTGGAGTCCGATTACCGACAGGGGAGTGACTGAAGCTTTCTTT. Its protein product is CAWSPITDRGVTEAFF. Supplemented by reference TRBV30 and TRBJ1-1, the full variable domain reads SQTIHQWPATLVQPVGSPLSLECTVEGTSNPNLYWYRQAAGRGLQLLFYSVGIGQISSEVPQNLSASRPQDRQFILSSKKLLLSDSGFYLCAWSPITDRGVTEAFFGQGTRLTVV.

This clone appeared a few times. The V call is TRBV4-3, the J call TRBJ2-7, with D unresolved. The germline CDR1 and CDR2 sequences are LGHNA and YSLEER. The CDR3 length is 14 residues. The ends were cut back, 1 base at V and 9 bases at J, with 16 bases in the middle. In nucleotides, the CDR3 is TGCGCCAGCAGCCAAGTCCATCCCTCACGATGGCAGTACTTC. Its translation: CASSQVHPSRWQYF.

The chain joins TRBV7-9 to TRBJ2-7, with D possibly matching TRBD2 (5 bases). This CDR3 comprises 15 residues. Trimming stripped 1 base from V and 2 bases from J, with 12 bases between. Germline V gives CDR1 SEHNR, CDR2 FQNEAQ (reference sequence). This CDR3 reads CASSLGGRRAYEQYF. The CDR3 bases are TGTGCCAGCAGCTTAGGAGGGCGGCGGGCCTACGAGCAGTACTTC.

The rearrangement links TRBV30 to TRBJ2-7; D remains ambiguous. From germline, CDR1 is GTSNPN and CDR2 SVGIG (reference sequence). This CDR3 is 13 amino acids long. The CDR3: CAQDSKGSYEQYF. CDR3 sequence (DNA): TGTGCTCAAGACTCCAAAGGGTCCTACGAGCAGTACTTC.

The rearrangement uses TRBV11-3 and TRBJ2-2; TRBD1 matches at 10 bases. CDR1 is SGHNT, CDR2 YENEEA, per germline. The junction had 13 bases not matched to a gene; V was cut back by 5 bases and J by 7 bases. The CDR3 runs to 17 residues. The DNA of the CDR3 is TGTGCCAGCAGCCCAAACTTCGCCGGACAGGGGGTCGGGGAGCTGTTTTTT. Encoded protein: CASSPNFAGQGVGELFF.

The rearrangement links TRBV27 to TRBJ2-7; D gene unclear. The germline V gene encodes CDR1 MNHEY and CDR2 SMNVEV (reference sequence). The CDR3 extends over 14 amino acids. Trimming cost V 7 bases and J 4 bases, with 17 bases left between them. The CDR3 here is CASTSQSPPYEQYF. CDR3 sequence (DNA): TGTGCCAGCACCTCACAGTCCCCACCTTACGAGCAGTACTTC.

V and J are TRBV28 and TRBJ2-3; 7 nucleotides match TRBD2. The germline V gene has CDR1 MDHEN and CDR2 SYDVKM. The CDR3 is made up of 13 amino acids. The V gene end was trimmed by 6 bases and the J gene end by 4 bases; junction bases not matched to a gene: 4. The CDR3 DNA sequence: TGTGCCAGCAGGAGCGGGGTCGCAGATACGCAGTATTTT. Translation: CASRSGVADTQYF. The full variable domain, with the rest looked up from reference TRBV28 and TRBJ2-3, is DVKVTQSSRYLVKRTGEKVFLECVQDMDHENMFWYRQDPGLGLRLIYFSYDVKMKEKGDIPEGYSVSREKKERFSLILESASTNQTSMYLCASRSGVADTQYFGPGTRLTVL.

The V call is TRBV27, the J call TRBJ2-1; the D gene could be TRBD1 or TRBD2 (5 bases each). The CDR3 extends over 12 amino acids. Trimming stripped 5 bases from V and 9 bases from J, with 11 bases between. Germline loops: CDR1 MNHEY, CDR2 SMNVEV (reference sequence). CDR3 protein: CASSPEGLEQFF. In nucleotides, the CDR3 is TGTGCCAGCAGTCCCGAGGGGCTTGAGCAGTTCTTC.

This sequence joins TRBV27 and TRBJ2-7, with D possibly being TRBD1 (6 bases). Germline V lookup: CDR1 MNHEY, CDR2 SMNVEV (reference sequence). V lost 3 bases, J lost 0 bases, and 9 bases lay in between. The CDR3 consists of 14 residues. The DNA of the CDR3 is TGTGCCAGCAGTTTGGGCAGGGGCTCCTACGAGCAGTACTTC. Protein product: CASSLGRGSYEQYF.

The chain is built from TRBV29-1 and TRBJ1-2, with unresolved D. Germline loops: CDR1 SQVTM, CDR2 ANQGSEA. V lost 4 bases to trimming and J lost 4 bases, with 7 bases between them. The CDR3 length is 11 residues. CDR3 nucleotides: TGCAGCGTTGCCTACATCTATGGCTACACCTTC. As protein: CSVAYIYGYTF.

The genes are TRBV28 and TRBJ2-6, with 7 bases aligning to TRBD1. Germline V lookup: CDR1 MDHEN, CDR2 SYDVKM. The V gene end was trimmed by 5 bases and the J gene end by 0 bases; junction bases not matched to a gene: 10. The CDR3 length is 18 residues. CDR3 region: CASSIPGQRFSGANVLTF. In DNA, the CDR3 is TGTGCCAGCAGTATCCCGGGACAGCGATTCTCTGGGGCCAACGTCCTGACTTTC.

This clone was seen once. The chain recombines TRBV6-1 with TRBJ2-3; 10 bases fit TRBD2. V gave up 2 bases and J gave up 4 bases; unmatched junction bases: 6. CDR1 and CDR2 from the germline V gene are MNHNS and SASEGT. The CDR3 covers 16 residues. CDR3 amino acids: CASSEPGLALADTQYF. For the CDR3, the DNA is TGTGCCAGCAGTGAACCGGGACTAGCGCTGGCAGATACGCAGTATTTT.

The chain links TRBV10-2 to TRBJ1-5; D unclear. CDR3 size: 16 residues. Trimming took off 3 bases at V and 3 bases at J, with 15 bases between the two ends. Germline CDR1 and CDR2: WSHSY and SAAADI. CDR3 sequence: CASSDTGGSHNQPQHF. CDR3 nucleotide sequence: TGCGCCAGCAGTGATACCGGTGGGTCCCACAATCAGCCCCAGCATTTT.

The gene calls are TRBV5-6 and TRBJ1-2; D is uncertain. V was trimmed by 2 bases and J by 4 bases, leaving 3 bases between them. CDR3 length: 11 amino acids. Germline-derived CDR1 and CDR2 are SGHDT and YYEEEE. CDR3 sequence: CASSFSYGYTF. CDR3 DNA: TGTGCCAGCAGCTTTTCCTATGGCTACACCTTC.